These 30 T cell receptor beta chains originate from one sample sequenced in a study of T cell changes during pregnancy in multiple sclerosis. TCRdb's table, derived via immunoSEQ multiplex PCR, lists solely in-frame clones and lacks some. The table has tens of thousands of clones, 92% seen once; the top ten hold less than 2%. The sample here was peripheral blood, taken in the first trimester of pregnancy. These receptors were taken from a female donor with multiple sclerosis, enrolled in a pregnancy study.

The chain employs TRBV2 and TRBJ2-7; 11 positions agree with TRBD2. CDR1 is SNHLY, CDR2 FYNNEI, per germline. The CDR3 has 16 amino acids. The V gene end was trimmed by 2 bases and the J gene end by 3 bases; junction bases not matched to a gene: 6. In DNA, the CDR3 is TGTGCCAGCAGTGAATTAGCGGGGGGGACAGACTACGAGCAGTACTTC. It translates to CASSELAGGTDYEQYF.

The rearrangement uses TRBV13 and TRBJ2-7; TRBD1 matches 8 bases. The germline CDR1 and CDR2 sequences are PRHDT and FYEKMQ (reference sequence). The CDR3 has 15 amino acids. Losses at the gene ends were 5 bases for V and 4 bases for J; bases not matched to a gene: 10. In DNA, the CDR3 is TGTGCCAGCAGCCCCGCTAGGACAGGGAGTTACGAGCAGTACTTC. Residues: CASSPARTGSYEQYF. The whole variable domain, filled in from reference TRBV13 and TRBJ2-7, reads AAGVIQSPRHLIKEKRETATLKCYPIPRHDTVYWYQQGPGQDPQFLISFYEKMQSDKGSIPDRFSAQQFSDYHSELNMSSLELGDSALYFCASSPARTGSYEQYFGPGTRLTVT.

V and J are TRBV9 and TRBJ2-7; tentative D call: TRBD1 (5 bases). Germline CDR1 is SGDLS and CDR2 is YYNGEE. Trimming shortened V by 0 bases and J by 5 bases, and 15 bases separated the two germline ends. The CDR3 extends over 15 amino acids. The chain's CDR3 is CASSVDGRIRDEQYF. The CDR3 coding sequence is TGTGCCAGCAGCGTAGATGGCCGAATCAGGGACGAGCAGTACTTC.

V usage is TRBV9 and J usage is TRBJ2-4, with 11 nucleotides matching TRBD1. Trimming took 4 bases from V and 0 from J; bases not matched to a gene: 9. The germline V gene has CDR1 SGDLS and CDR2 YYNGEE. This CDR3 comprises 18 residues. CDR3 region: CASSSSGTGGLAKNIQYF. CDR3 sequence (DNA): TGTGCCAGCAGCTCTTCCGGGACAGGGGGTCTAGCCAAAAACATTCAGTACTTC.

The CDR3 DNA reads TGTGCCAGCAGCTTAGAGGAGGGGTCCTACAATGAGCAGTTCTTC. Its translation: CASSLEEGSYNEQFF. V and J are TRBV7-7 and TRBJ2-1; TRBD2 is a possible D gene (6 bases). The CDR3 has 15 amino acids. CDR1 is SSHAT, CDR2 FNYEAQ, per germline (reference sequence). Trimming stripped 1 base from V and 1 base from J, with 8 bases between.

V gene TRBV7-2 combines with J gene TRBJ1-2; D may be TRBD1 (5 bases). The V gene's germline CDR1 is SGHTA and CDR2 FQGNSA. Trimming left V 5 bases short and J 8 bases short, with 12 bases between. The CDR3 length is 12 residues. The CDR3 sequence: CASSLDGAGYTF. In nucleotides, the CDR3 is TGTGCCAGCAGCCTAGATGGGGCGGGCTACACCTTC.

The chain employs TRBV10-3 and TRBJ1-1; 7 bases align to TRBD1. Trimming took 10 bases from V and 0 from J; bases not matched to a gene: 11. The length of the CDR3 is 15 residues. From germline, CDR1 is ENHRY and CDR2 SYGVKD. The CDR3 DNA reads TGTGCCACGACCCAACAGGGGTCTATGAACACTGAAGCTTTCTTT. Protein: CATTQQGSMNTEAFF.

J is TRBJ1-5 and V is TRBV19; a weak D match, TRBD1 (5 bases). The V end lost 1 base, the J end lost 5 bases, and 21 bases lay between the germline ends. CDR1 and CDR2 from the germline V gene are LNHDA and SQIVND (reference sequence). This CDR3 contains 18 residues. The CDR3 reads CASSIGPGPPEGHQPQHF. DNA of the CDR3: TGTGCCAGTAGTATAGGTCCAGGGCCCCCCGAAGGACATCAGCCCCAGCATTTT.

As concerns this clone: Other DNA sequences in this specimen translate into the identical CDR3. The chain links TRBV6-6 to TRBJ2-7; TRBD1 matches 9 bases. Germline V gene lookup returns CDR1 MNHNY and CDR2 SVGAGI (reference sequence). J lost 3 bases, V lost 4 bases, and 1 base had no gene match. The CDR3 is 13 amino acids. The CDR3 bases are TGTGCCAGCAGTTCGGGACAGGGCTACGAGCAGTACTTC. Residues: CASSSGQGYEQYF.

This clone was seen ten or more times. The chain employs TRBV7-2 and TRBJ2-2; TRBD1 aligns across 7 bases. The CDR3 runs to 16 residues. V trimming: 1 base; J trimming: 5 bases; junction bases outside the gene matches: 7. From germline, CDR1 is SGHTA and CDR2 FQGNSA. CDR3 nucleotides: TGTGCCAGCAGCTTAGACAGGGGATCTAGGACCGGGGAGCTGTTTTTT. It encodes CASSLDRGSRTGELFF.

This CDR3 reads CSGQTPTGPIQETQYF. CDR3 nucleotide sequence: TGCAGCGGCCAAACCCCGACAGGGCCGATCCAAGAGACCCAGTACTTC. The gene calls are TRBV29-1 and TRBJ2-5, with 7 bases identical to TRBD1. Germline V gene sequence: CDR1 SQVTM, CDR2 ANQGSEA. The CDR3 totals 16 residues. The junction had 15 bases not matched to a gene; V was cut back by 7 bases and J by 1 base.

This clone was recorded once. The genes are TRBV19 and TRBJ1-1, with 7 bases lining up with TRBD1. From germline, CDR1 is LNHDA and CDR2 SQIVND (reference sequence). The V and J ends lost 5 bases and 0 bases, in that order; junction bases with no gene match: 3. The CDR3 is 14 residues long. CDR3 nucleotide sequence: TGTGCCAGTAGTGTTGGACAGGTGAACACTGAAGCTTTCTTT. The encoded protein is CASSVGQVNTEAFF. Using reference TRBV19 and TRBJ1-1 for the parts outside the CDR3, the full variable domain is DGGITQSPKYLFRKEGQNVTLSCEQNLNHDAMYWYRQDPGQGLRLIYYSQIVNDFQKGDIAEGYSVSREKKESFPLTVTSAQKNPTAFYLCASSVGQVNTEAFFGQGTRLTVV.

The chain employs TRBV5-6 and TRBJ2-3; no definite D call. CDR3 length: 15 amino acids. V was clipped by 4 bases and J by 3 bases, with 15 bases between them. Germline CDR1 and CDR2: SGHDT and YYEEEE. The CDR3, as DNA: TGTGCCAGCAGCCTAGGTGCTGGATTGACAGATACGCAGTATTTT. Amino acid sequence: CASSLGAGLTDTQYF. Supplemented by reference TRBV5-6 and TRBJ2-3, the full variable domain reads DAGVTQSPTHLIKTRGQQVTLRCSPKSGHDTVSWYQQALGQGPQFIFQYYEEEERQRGNFPDRFSGHQFPNYSSELNVNALLLGDSALYLCASSLGAGLTDTQYFGPGTRLTVL.

V gene TRBV29-1 combines with J gene TRBJ1-2; 8 bases map to TRBD1. There are 14 residues in the CDR3. The germline CDR1 and CDR2 sequences are SQVTM and ANQGSEA. The ends lost 2 bases at V and 5 bases at J; junction bases unmatched: 7. The CDR3 loop is CSVERTGPRYGYTF. DNA of the CDR3: TGCAGCGTTGAAAGGACAGGGCCGAGGTATGGCTACACCTTC.

The V gene is TRBV27, the J gene TRBJ2-1, with a tentative D call TRBD2 (5 bases). Germline CDR1 reads MNHEY; CDR2 reads SMNVEV (reference sequence). Trimming took off 2 bases at V and 5 bases at J, with 10 bases between the two ends. This CDR3 contains 14 residues. The CDR3 nucleotides are TGTGCCAGCAGTTTAGAGGGCAGCAACAATGAGCAGTTCTTC. It yields the protein CASSLEGSNNEQFF.

The rearrangement links TRBV30 to TRBJ2-7, with TRBD1 identical over 9 bases. The CDR3 totals 14 residues. From germline, CDR1 is GTSNPN and CDR2 SVGIG (reference sequence). The trim removed 5 bases at V and 3 bases at J, leaving 8 bases unmatched. The CDR3 nucleotides are TGTGCCTGGCAACCGGGACAGGGACTCTACGAGCAGTACTTC. Protein sequence: CAWQPGQGLYEQYF.

This sequence joins TRBV4-3 and TRBJ2-7; 11 bases map to TRBD2. The germline V gene has CDR1 LGHNA and CDR2 YSLEER. Losses at the gene ends were 0 bases for V and 2 bases for J; bases not matched to a gene: 6. The CDR3 extends over 17 amino acids. CDR3 amino acids: CASSQEPSGRKTYEQYF. In DNA form, the CDR3 reads TGCGCCAGCAGCCAAGAGCCTAGCGGGAGGAAGACCTACGAGCAGTACTTC.

V is TRBV19 and J is TRBJ1-4, with D possibly TRBD1 on 5 matching bases. V lost 5 bases to trimming and J lost 0 bases, with 16 bases between them. The CDR3 has 17 residues. The V gene's germline CDR1 is LNHDA and CDR2 SQIVND (reference sequence). CDR3 sequence reads: CASSSWGGSATNEKLFF. CDR3 bases: TGTGCCAGTAGTTCCTGGGGGGGATCGGCAACTAATGAAAAACTGTTTTTT. Full variable domain (outside the CDR3, taken from reference TRBV19 and TRBJ1-4): DGGITQSPKYLFRKEGQNVTLSCEQNLNHDAMYWYRQDPGQGLRLIYYSQIVNDFQKGDIAEGYSVSREKKESFPLTVTSAQKNPTAFYLCASSSWGGSATNEKLFFGSGTQLSVL.

V and J are TRBV5-5 and TRBJ2-7; TRBD1 matches 12 bases. V shed 3 bases and J 7 bases; nucleotides not matched to a gene: 11. In germline, CDR1 is SGHKS, CDR2 YYEKEE (reference sequence). This CDR3 region has 16 residues. This CDR3 is CASSWGGQGAMREQYF. The DNA of the CDR3 is TGTGCCAGCAGCTGGGGGGGACAGGGGGCAATGAGGGAGCAGTACTTC.

This chain connects TRBV10-3 to TRBJ1-5; 8 nucleotides agree with TRBD1. After removal of 3 bases from V and 4 bases from J, the junction contained 2 bases not matched to a gene. The CDR3 length is 14 residues. From germline, CDR1 is ENHRY and CDR2 SYGVKD. The chain's CDR3 is CAISEGQGNQPQHF. The CDR3 region has the DNA TGTGCCATCAGTGAAGGACAGGGAAATCAGCCCCAGCATTTT.

The chain combines TRBV6-5 with TRBJ1-1; the D gene is possibly TRBD1 (6 bases). The CDR3 covers 14 residues. Germline CDR1 and CDR2: MNHEY and SVGAGI. The germline V and J ends were trimmed by 5 bases and 7 bases, with 17 bases remaining between them. CDR3 DNA: TGTGCCAGCAGTCCCCGACAGGATTACATTGAAGCTTTCTTT. Translating gives CASSPRQDYIEAFF.

The J gene is TRBJ1-2, the V gene TRBV28; the D is unclear. Per germline, CDR1 MDHEN and CDR2 SYDVKM. This CDR3 has 11 residues. The V end was cut by 8 bases, the J end by 7 bases, with 11 bases between. CDR3 coding DNA: TGTGCCAGCCGGGGATCCCGTGGCTACACCTTC. Protein: CASRGSRGYTF.

The V call is TRBV5-5, the J call TRBJ2-3, with TRBD2 as a possible D gene (6 bases). The germline V gene has CDR1 SGHKS and CDR2 YYEKEE (reference sequence). V was pared by 0 bases and J by 6 bases, with 8 bases between. The CDR3 loop spans 13 amino acids. This chain's CDR3 is CASSLEGRDTQYF. CDR3 in DNA: TGTGCCAGCAGCTTGGAGGGGAGGGATACGCAGTATTTT.

The chain is built from TRBV19 and TRBJ2-7; D unresolved. Germline values: CDR1 LNHDA, CDR2 SQIVND (reference sequence). The V end was cut by 1 base, the J end by 0 bases, with 10 bases between. The CDR3 has 15 residues. CDR3 sequence reads: CASSIGSGFSYEQYF. As DNA, the CDR3 is TGTGCCAGTAGTATAGGGTCAGGTTTCTCCTACGAGCAGTACTTC.

The rearrangement joins TRBV28 to TRBJ2-7; 9 nucleotides match TRBD2. This CDR3 spans 15 amino acids. The germline V gene has CDR1 MDHEN and CDR2 SYDVKM. V lost 3 bases and J lost 2; bases outside the gene matches: 5. CDR3 protein: CASSLALAGTYEQYF. Written as DNA, the CDR3 is TGTGCCAGCAGTTTGGCCCTAGCGGGAACCTACGAGCAGTACTTC. Complete variable domain (other parts from reference TRBV28 and TRBJ2-7): DVKVTQSSRYLVKRTGEKVFLECVQDMDHENMFWYRQDPGLGLRLIYFSYDVKMKEKGDIPEGYSVSREKKERFSLILESASTNQTSMYLCASSLALAGTYEQYFGPGTRLTVT.

The chain employs TRBV2 and TRBJ2-5, with D possibly matching TRBD2 (5 bases). Trimming removed 10 bases at V and 4 bases at J, with 10 bases between. Germline loops: CDR1 SNHLY, CDR2 FYNNEI. The CDR3 has 11 amino acids. The CDR3 loop is CAIRGGETQYF. The CDR3 coding sequence is TGTGCCATCCGAGGAGGAGAGACCCAGTACTTC.

The chain uses TRBV28 and TRBJ2-7; D may be TRBD2 (5 bases). Germline CDR1 reads MDHEN; CDR2 reads SYDVKM. The V and J ends lost 2 bases and 0 bases respectively, with 5 bases between them. The CDR3 is 13 amino acids. CDR3 DNA sequence: TGTGCCAGCAGTTTACGGGACTCCTACGAGCAGTACTTC. Its translation is CASSLRDSYEQYF.

This CDR3 is CASSSLVRVDLPSYF. CDR3 coding DNA: TGCGCCAGCAGCAGCTTGGTACGGGTTGACCTACCCTCGTACTTC. The V gene is TRBV5-1, the J gene TRBJ2-5; D unresolved. V was cut by 4 bases and J by 13 bases, with 26 bases left in between. Germline V lookup: CDR1 SGHRS, CDR2 YFSETQ. The CDR3 totals 15 residues. Variable domain in full (rest from reference TRBV5-1 and TRBJ2-5): KAGVTQTPRYLIKTRGQQVTLSCSPISGHRSVSWYQQTPGQGLQFLFEYFSETQRNKGNFPGRFSGRQFSNSRSEMNVSTLELGDSALYLCASSSLVRVDLPSYFGPGTRLLVL.

This sequence joins TRBV27 and TRBJ1-1; D not resolved. Germline CDR1 is MNHEY and CDR2 is SMNVEV (reference sequence). The CDR3 totals 16 residues. V was cut by 6 bases and J by 1 base, with 18 bases left in between. CDR3 DNA: TGTGCCAGCAGCGCCATGGGAGGGTTTGGGAACACTGAAGCTTTCTTT. It is translated as CASSAMGGFGNTEAFF.

This clone was counted a single time. This chain joins TRBV30 and TRBJ2-7; TRBD1 is a possible D gene (5 bases). Trimming pared 1 base from V and 3 bases from J, leaving 10 bases between. This CDR3 region has 13 residues. In germline, CDR1 is GTSNPN, CDR2 SVGIG (reference sequence). The CDR3 spells CAWSAGIYYEQYF. The CDR3, as DNA: TGTGCCTGGAGTGCAGGGATTTACTACGAGCAGTACTTC.